One T cell receptor beta chain is described in this entry. Its antigen is currently not known. Base quality data are lacking; no much larger clone is found one base away. The sample comes from a study of blood T cell repertoires in COVID-19 (dated by TCRdb to 2018 to 2020). For the study in its entirety: The collaborator samples originated in the United States, Italy and Spain and spanned the acute and convalescent phases of COVID-19. The prospective study material was composed of cDNA or gDNA derived from T cells, B-cell-depleted T cells, or PBMCs. Deeply sampled blood TCRbeta repertoires from subjects exposed to, actively infected with, or recovered from COVID-19 were included in the dataset. The repertoires were released in a freely available public database meant as a resource for research on the immune response to SARS-CoV-2. The samples were drawn from the first 160 participants of the ongoing ImmuneRACE study and from some 1,300 subjects provided by 6 global collaborators. Nearly every sample came with metadata listing a de-identified subject ID, COVID-19 status, age in years and sex. Where HLA class I and class II types were available, the types were taken from metadata supplied by the sample provider, not from assay-based typing. Broader findings and caveats from the paper: The amount of clinical and demographic metadata varied by source and participant and was provided uncurated.

TCRbeta CDR3 regions were amplified from genomic DNA using the immunoSEQ Assay, a bias-controlled multiplex PCR. The paper's data handling went like this. The number of nucleated cells in each sample was estimated by amplification of reference gene primers within the assay. To quantify the absolute abundance of each unique TCRbeta CDR3 rearrangement, sequence reads were collapsed and filtered. For each sample, productive Simpson clonality was calculated as the square root of Simpson's diversity index over productive rearrangements. What TCRdb holds here is the immuneACCESS table cut down to in-frame rearrangements. Part of the clones is not present; checked against another copy, under half of the missing clones reflect an unresolved V gene, and the others are unexplained. The D gene and trimming were derived from the DNA, and the V and J assignments and clone size from that table. This sample is represented by 300,000 to 400,000 clones; roughly 90% of them were singletons. The top ten clonotypes cover over 0.9% of the sample.

Germline trimming amounts to 1 base on V and 1 base on J, with 6 as the count of junction bases outside the gene matches. From the cysteine through the phenylalanine, the CDR3 covers 16 amino acids. Only the CDR3 DNA stays, 48 bases, in frame from base 1. From a lookup of the germline V gene (reference sequence), CDR1 and CDR2 are LGHDT and YNNKEL. Enrolling through a virtual design, the prospective study's participants ranged in age from roughly 18 to 100 years and lived across around 25 United States geographic areas. In the prospective study, cohorts were assigned on the basis of participant-reported clinical history obtained from a screening survey and a study questionnaire. In the prospective study, whole blood, serum and a nasopharyngeal or oropharyngeal swab were collected from each participant by mobile phlebotomists. Participants in the prospective study had the option to provide additional blood draws and questionnaires over a roughly 2-month period. Before DNA extraction, blood samples from the prospective study were shipped at room temperature or frozen.

Sequences were obtained from PBMCs or T cells enriched from blood (not recorded which). The source of this sequence is a woman aged 25 to 39 with acute COVID-19. The rearranged chain carries TRBV3-1 (or the pseudogene TRBV3-2) and TRBJ2-5, with 7 bases in between that match TRBD1. CDR3 reads: CASSQGNRGSQETQYF. The DNA reads as follows: TGTGCCAGCAGCCAAGGTAACAGGGGATCCCAAGAGACCCAGTACTTC.